This TCR beta chain stems from a study of beta chain features in type 1 diabetes. Since all of the isolated RNA was reverse transcribed, expressed TCRB transcripts were what got sequenced. It was found that naive, central memory and regulatory T cell samples averaged roughly 3.6 million reads. Libraries were prepared by immunoSEQ multiplex PCR; TCRdb keeps only in-frame clonotypes and omits some of them. Found here are roughly 450,000 clones, roughly 13% of them singletons; the top ten hold approximately 0.038%. Sorting that relied on CD45RO/CCR7/CD25/CD127/CD95/CD27 yielded CD4+ naive, central memory, regulatory and stem cell-like memory cells. This receptor was taken from a man between 25 and 39 years old in good health. What was sequenced was naive CD4+ T cells from blood.

The CDR3 reads CASSSQGKVNTEAFF. CDR3 sequence (DNA): TGTGCCAGCAGTTCACAGGGAAAAGTGAACACTGAAGCTTTCTTT. This chain uses TRBV2 with TRBJ1-1; the D gene is possibly TRBD1 (6 bases). This CDR3 region has 15 residues. Deletions cut 5 bases from V and 0 bases from J, with 13 bases between. Germline V gene sequence: CDR1 SNHLY, CDR2 FYNNEI.